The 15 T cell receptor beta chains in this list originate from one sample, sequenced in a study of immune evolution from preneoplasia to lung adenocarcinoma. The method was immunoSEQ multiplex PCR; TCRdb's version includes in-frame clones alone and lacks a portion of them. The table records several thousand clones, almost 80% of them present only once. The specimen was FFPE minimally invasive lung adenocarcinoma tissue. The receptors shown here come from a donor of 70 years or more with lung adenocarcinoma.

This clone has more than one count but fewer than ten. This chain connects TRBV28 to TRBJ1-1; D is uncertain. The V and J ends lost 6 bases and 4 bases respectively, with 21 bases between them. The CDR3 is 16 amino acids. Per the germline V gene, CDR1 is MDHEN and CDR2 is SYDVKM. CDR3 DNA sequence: TGTGCCAGCAGCCTACCACTTTATCGTGTAGGCACTGAAGCTTTCTTT. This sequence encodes CASSLPLYRVGTEAFF.

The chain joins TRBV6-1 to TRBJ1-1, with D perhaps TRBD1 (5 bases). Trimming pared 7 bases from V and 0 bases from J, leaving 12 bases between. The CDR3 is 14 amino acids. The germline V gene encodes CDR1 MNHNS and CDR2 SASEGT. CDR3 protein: CASKYRQLNTEAFF. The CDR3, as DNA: TGTGCCAGCAAGTATAGACAGTTGAACACTGAAGCTTTCTTT.

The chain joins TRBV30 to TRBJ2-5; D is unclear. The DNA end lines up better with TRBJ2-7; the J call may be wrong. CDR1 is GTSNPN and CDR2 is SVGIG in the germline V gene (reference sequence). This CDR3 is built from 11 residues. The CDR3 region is CAWNADYEQYF. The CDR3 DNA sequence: TGTGCCTGGAACGCGGACTACGAGCAGTACTTC.

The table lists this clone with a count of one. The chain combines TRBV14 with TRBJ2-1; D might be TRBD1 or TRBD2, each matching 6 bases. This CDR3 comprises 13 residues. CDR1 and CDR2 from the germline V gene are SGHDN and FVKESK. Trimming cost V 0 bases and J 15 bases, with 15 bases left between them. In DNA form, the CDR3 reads TGTGCCAGCAGCCAAGACCCGGGGGCCACGGGGTTCTTC. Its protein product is CASSQDPGATGFF.

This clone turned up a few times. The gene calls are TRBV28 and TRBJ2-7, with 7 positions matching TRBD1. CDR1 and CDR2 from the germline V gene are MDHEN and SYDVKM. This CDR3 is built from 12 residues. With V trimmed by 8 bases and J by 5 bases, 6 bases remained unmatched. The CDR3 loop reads CASQDRIDEQYF. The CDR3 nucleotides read TGTGCCAGCCAGGACAGGATCGACGAGCAGTACTTC.

The CDR3 nucleotides are TGCAGCGTTGAAGGCCCAGGGGCAGGGGGTGTGATCTATGGCTACACCTTC. This encodes CSVEGPGAGGVIYGYTF. The gene calls are TRBV29-1 and TRBJ1-2; TRBD1 aligns across 7 bases. CDR1 and CDR2 from the germline V gene are SQVTM and ANQGSEA. CDR3 size: 17 residues. J gave up 4 bases and V 1 base, and 15 bases lay outside the gene matches.

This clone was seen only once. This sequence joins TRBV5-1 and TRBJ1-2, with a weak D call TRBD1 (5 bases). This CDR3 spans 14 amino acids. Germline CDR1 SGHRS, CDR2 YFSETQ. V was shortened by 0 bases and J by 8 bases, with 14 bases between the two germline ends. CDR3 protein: CASSLDLGDVGYTF. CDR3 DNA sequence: TGCGCCAGCAGCTTGGATTTAGGGGACGTAGGCTACACCTTC.

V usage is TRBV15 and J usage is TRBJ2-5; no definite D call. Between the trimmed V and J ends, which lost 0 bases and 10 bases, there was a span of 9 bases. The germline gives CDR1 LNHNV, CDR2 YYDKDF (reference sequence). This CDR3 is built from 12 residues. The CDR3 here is CATSRDVVVQYF. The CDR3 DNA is TGTGCCACCAGCAGAGATGTGGTGGTCCAGTACTTC. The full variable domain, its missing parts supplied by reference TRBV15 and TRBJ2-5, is DAMVIQNPRYQVTQFGKPVTLSCSQTLNHNVMYWYQQKSSQAPKLLFHYYDKDFNNEADTPDNFQSRRPNTSFCFLDIRSPGLGDTAMYLCATSRDVVVQYFGPGTRLLVL.

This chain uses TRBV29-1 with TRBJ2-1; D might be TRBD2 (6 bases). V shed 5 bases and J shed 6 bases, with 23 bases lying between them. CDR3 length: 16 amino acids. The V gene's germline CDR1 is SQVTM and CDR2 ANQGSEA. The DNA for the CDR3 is TGCAGCGTTCCCGAAGTGGGGCGGGGAGCCTTCAATGAGCAGTTCTTC. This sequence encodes CSVPEVGRGAFNEQFF.

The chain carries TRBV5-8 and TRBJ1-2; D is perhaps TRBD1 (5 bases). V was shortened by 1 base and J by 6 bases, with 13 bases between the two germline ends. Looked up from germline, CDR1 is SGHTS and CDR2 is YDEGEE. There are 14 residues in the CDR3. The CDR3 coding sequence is TGTGCCAGCAGCTTGCCGCGAAGGGGAGATGGCTACACCTTC. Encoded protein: CASSLPRRGDGYTF. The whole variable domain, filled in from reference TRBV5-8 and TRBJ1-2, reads EAGVTQSPTHLIKTRGQQATLRCSPISGHTSVYWYQQALGLGLQFLLWYDEGEERNRGNFPPRFSGRQFPNYSSELNVNALELEDSALYLCASSLPRRGDGYTFGSGTRLTVV.

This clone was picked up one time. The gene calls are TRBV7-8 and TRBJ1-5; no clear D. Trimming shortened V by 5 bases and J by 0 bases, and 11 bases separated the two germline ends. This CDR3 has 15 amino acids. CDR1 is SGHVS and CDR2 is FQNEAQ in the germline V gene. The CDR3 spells CASSPREGSNQPQHF. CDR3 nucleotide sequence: TGTGCCAGCAGCCCCCGGGAGGGTAGCAATCAGCCCCAGCATTTT.

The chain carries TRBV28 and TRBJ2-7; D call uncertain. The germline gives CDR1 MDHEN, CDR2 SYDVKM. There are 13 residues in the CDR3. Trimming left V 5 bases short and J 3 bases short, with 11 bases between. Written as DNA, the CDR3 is TGTGCCAGCAGTACCCTGGTATTCTACGAGCAGTACTTC. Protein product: CASSTLVFYEQYF.

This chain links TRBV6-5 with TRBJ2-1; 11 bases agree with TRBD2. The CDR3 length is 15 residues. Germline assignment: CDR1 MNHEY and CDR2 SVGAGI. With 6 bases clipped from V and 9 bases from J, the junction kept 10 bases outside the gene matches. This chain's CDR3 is CASSPTSGRLSEQFF. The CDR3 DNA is TGTGCCAGCAGCCCTACTAGCGGGAGATTGAGTGAGCAGTTCTTC.

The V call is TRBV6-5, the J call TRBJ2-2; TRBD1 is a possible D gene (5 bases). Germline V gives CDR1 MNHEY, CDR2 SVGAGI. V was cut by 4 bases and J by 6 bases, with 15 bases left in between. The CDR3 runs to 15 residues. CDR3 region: CASSSEYRSAGELFF. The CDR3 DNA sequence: TGTGCCAGCAGTTCCGAATACAGGTCCGCCGGGGAGCTGTTTTTT.

Here the CDR3 DNA reads TGCGCCAGCAGCTGGGGGACAGGGAGTACTGGCTACACCTTC. Translating gives CASSWGTGSTGYTF. The V gene is TRBV5-1, the J gene TRBJ1-2; 9 bases are shared with TRBD1. The CDR3 runs 14 residues. V dropped 3 bases and J dropped 7; count of bases not matched to a gene: 7. Germline lookup yields CDR1 SGHRS and CDR2 YFSETQ.